These 21 T cell receptor beta chains originate from one sample sequenced in a study of T cells in Graves' hyperthyroidism and ophthalmopathy. RNA transcripts yielded amplified TCR beta CDR3 regions. The HTBI primer set served for first-round RT-PCR of the TCR CDR3. TCRdb fed the multiplex PCR reads into MiXCR, producing one record per CDR3 protein. The sample records fewer than 900,000 distinct CDR3 sequences, less than 20% being singletons. Sequenced: blood. These receptor sequences come from a man aged 18-30 years with Graves' hyperthyroidism.

This clonotype was observed at least ten times. The chain has TRBV7-8 and TRBJ2-7; weak D call: TRBD1 (6 bases). The CDR3 is 15 residues long. The ends were cut back, 2 bases at V and 6 bases at J, with 17 bases in the middle. Germline loops: CDR1 SGHVS, CDR2 FQNEAQ. The CDR3 DNA reads TGTGCCAGCAGCTTAACCGGGACATTAATGGGCGAGCAGTACTTC. Protein product: CASSLTGTLMGEQYF.

This CDR3 reads CASSLETTGLYQETQYF. CDR3 in DNA: TGTGCCAGCAGCTTGGAGACGACGGGACTGTACCAAGAGACCCAGTACTTC. The chain has TRBV5-5 and TRBJ2-5; D possibly corresponds to TRBD2 (6 bases). Between the trimmed V and J ends, which lost 0 bases and 0 bases, there was a span of 15 bases. The germline V gene encodes CDR1 SGHKS and CDR2 YYEKEE (reference sequence). The CDR3 sequence is 17 residues long.

This clonotype was counted only a few times. The chain has TRBV7-9 and TRBJ2-7; D may correspond to TRBD1 or TRBD2 (6 bases each). Germline-derived CDR1 and CDR2 are SEHNR and FQNEAQ (reference sequence). Trimming took off 7 bases at V and 2 bases at J, with 15 bases between the two ends. The CDR3 contains 14 residues. The CDR3 sequence: CASTAGHVAYEQYF. CDR3 in DNA: TGTGCCAGCACCGCGGGACACGTCGCCTACGAGCAGTACTTC.

This clonotype was recorded many times. The genes are TRBV2 and TRBJ1-4; perhaps TRBD1 as D (5 bases). Germline assignment: CDR1 SNHLY and CDR2 FYNNEI. V lost 8 bases and J 8 bases, leaving 12 bases between the germline ends. CDR3 length: 12 amino acids. CDR3 bases: TGTGCCAGCCGACGGGACCAGGAAAAACTGTTTTTT. Translated, it gives CASRRDQEKLFF.

The chain carries TRBV20-1 and TRBJ2-1; no clear D. With 1 base removed from V and 1 base from J, the gap between germline ends came to 8 bases. Germline CDR1 reads DFQATT; CDR2 reads SNEGSKA (reference sequence). The CDR3 loop spans 14 amino acids. CDR3 DNA sequence: TGCAGTGCTAGAGGGTCCCCTTCCTACAATGAGCAGTTCTTC. Translated: CSARGSPSYNEQFF.

This clonotype was counted between two and nine times. V gene TRBV6-1 combines with J gene TRBJ2-2, with D perhaps matching TRBD1 (6 bases). This CDR3 spans 14 amino acids. Trimming pared 3 bases from V and 4 bases from J, leaving 9 bases between. CDR1 MNHNS and CDR2 SASEGT come from the germline V gene. CDR3 protein: CASSEGAPTGELFF. The CDR3 bases are TGTGCCAGCAGTGAGGGGGCTCCCACCGGGGAGCTGTTTTTT.

This clonotype has ten or more counts. V usage is TRBV28 and J usage is TRBJ2-1; D is ambiguous. Trimming stripped 3 bases from V and 6 bases from J, with 3 bases between. Germline V lookup: CDR1 MDHEN, CDR2 SYDVKM. The CDR3 runs 11 residues. In DNA, the CDR3 is TGTGCCAGCAGTTTTTTCAATGAGCAGTTCTTC. This gives the protein CASSFFNEQFF.

The chain is built from TRBV19 and TRBJ2-3, with TRBD1 matching over 7 bases. This CDR3 region has 14 residues. CDR1 and CDR2 from the germline V gene are LNHDA and SQIVND (reference sequence). V was clipped by 5 bases and J by 5 bases; unmatched bases: 7. CDR3 in DNA: TGTGCCAGTAGTCTCCTGACAGGGCAAGATACGCAGTATTTT. Translated, it gives CASSLLTGQDTQYF.

This clonotype showed up just a few times. The CDR3 reads CASSWGGTGTYEQYF. In nucleotides, the CDR3 is TGTGCCAGCAGCTGGGGGGGGACAGGAACCTACGAGCAGTACTTC. This sequence joins TRBV7-6 and TRBJ2-7; weak D call: TRBD1 (8 bases). The CDR3 covers 15 residues. CDR1 is SGHVS and CDR2 is FNYEAQ in the germline V gene. V was trimmed by 4 bases and J by 2 bases, leaving 15 bases between them.

The chain uses TRBV4-2 and TRBJ2-7, with 10 bases that match TRBD2. The CDR3 is made up of 15 amino acids. V lost 0 bases and J lost 4; bases outside the gene matches: 3. The germline V gene has CDR1 LGHNA and CDR2 YNFKEQ. The CDR3 spells CASSQDGSGRYEQYF. The CDR3 DNA sequence: TGTGCCAGCAGCCAAGATGGTAGCGGGAGGTACGAGCAGTACTTC.

The V and J genes are TRBV7-9 and TRBJ2-7; D assignment may be TRBD1 or TRBD2 (6 bases each). The V end lost 5 bases, the J end lost 7 bases, and 15 bases lay between the germline ends. The CDR3 length is 13 residues. Germline loops: CDR1 SEHNR, CDR2 FQNEAQ (reference sequence). The CDR3 reads CASSGRRGGEQYF. The CDR3 DNA is TGTGCCAGCAGCGGACGGCGAGGGGGGGAGCAGTACTTC.

This clonotype was seen a handful of times. The chain recombines TRBV6-6 with TRBJ2-5; 9 bases are shared with TRBD2. Germline loops: CDR1 MNHNY, CDR2 SVGAGI (reference sequence). The CDR3 has 14 amino acids. With 2 bases clipped from V and 3 bases from J, the junction kept 1 base outside the gene matches. As DNA, the CDR3 is TGTGCCAGCAGTTACGTAGCGGGAGAAGAGACCCAGTACTTC. Amino acids: CASSYVAGEETQYF.

CDR3 bases: TGCAGCGTTGTGTGGAGATGGGACACTGAAGCTTTCTTT. This translates into CSVVWRWDTEAFF. J is TRBJ1-1 and V is TRBV29-1, with no clear D. The ends were cut back, 4 bases at V and 3 bases at J, with 12 bases in the middle. CDR1 and CDR2 (germline): SQVTM, ANQGSEA. This CDR3 has 13 amino acids. Using reference TRBV29-1 and TRBJ1-1 for the parts outside the CDR3, the full variable domain is SAVISQKPSRDICQRGTSLTIQCQVDSQVTMMFWYRQQPGQSLTLIATANQGSEATYESGFVIDKFPISRPNLTFSTLTVSNMSPEDSSIYLCSVVWRWDTEAFFGQGTRLTVV.

The table lists this clonotype with many counts. J is TRBJ2-3 and V is TRBV7-9; weak D call: TRBD2 (5 bases). The CDR3 is 17 residues long. CDR1 and CDR2 (germline): SEHNR, FQNEAQ (reference sequence). The V and J ends lost 1 base and 0 bases respectively, with 14 bases between them. CDR3 coding DNA: TGTGCCAGCAGCTTAGTGACCGGACTGCTTAGCACAGATACGCAGTATTTT. This encodes CASSLVTGLLSTDTQYF.

This clonotype was recorded many times. The chain carries TRBV27 and TRBJ2-7; 8 bases are a match to TRBD1. The CDR3 is made up of 16 amino acids. The germline gives CDR1 MNHEY, CDR2 SMNVEV (reference sequence). The junction had 8 bases not matched to a gene; V was cut back by 2 bases and J by 2 bases. The CDR3 loop is CASSLHGQGITYEQYF. CDR3 nucleotides: TGTGCCAGCAGTTTACACGGACAGGGAATTACCTACGAGCAGTACTTC.

V usage is TRBV5-5 and J usage is TRBJ2-1; possible D gene TRBD2, 6 bases. The CDR3 sequence is 13 residues long. Germline V gene data show CDR1 as SGHKS and CDR2 as YYEKEE (reference sequence). V gave up 3 bases and J gave up 6 bases, with 10 bases separating them. The CDR3 DNA reads as TGTGCCAGCAGCTACGGGAGTCTCAATGAGCAGTTCTTC. Translating it yields CASSYGSLNEQFF.

This clonotype showed up just a few times. This sequence joins TRBV20-1 and TRBJ2-1, with 9 bases lining up with TRBD2. After removal of 3 bases from V and 4 bases from J, the junction contained 10 bases not matched to a gene. Per germline, CDR1 DFQATT and CDR2 SNEGSKA (reference sequence). This CDR3 region has 16 residues. The CDR3 loop reads CSASWLAGRVYNEQFF. CDR3 nucleotides: TGCAGTGCTAGTTGGCTAGCGGGACGTGTGTACAATGAGCAGTTCTTC.

The chain employs TRBV6-2 or TRBV6-3 and TRBJ2-5; TRBD1 matches 8 bases. Per germline, CDR1 MNHEY and CDR2 SVGEGT. V lost 6 bases and J lost 4; bases outside the gene matches: 13. There are 16 residues in the CDR3. In DNA, the CDR3 is TGTGCCAGCAGCGTCCCGGACAGGGCAATTGGAGAGACCCAGTACTTC. Amino acid sequence: CASSVPDRAIGETQYF.

In its sample, this clonotype was seen a few times. J is TRBJ2-7 and V is TRBV6-1; 8 positions agree with TRBD1. This CDR3 comprises 16 residues. Trimming removed 5 bases from V and 2 bases from J; junction bases left unmatched: 11. Germline V gene data show CDR1 as MNHNS and CDR2 as SASEGT. CDR3 amino acids: CASSSRLTGDAYEQYF. The DNA of the CDR3 is TGTGCCAGCAGTTCTAGGTTGACAGGGGACGCCTACGAGCAGTACTTC.

The chain combines TRBV6-1 with TRBJ2-7; D possibly matches TRBD1 or TRBD2 (5 bases each). V was cut by 2 bases and J by 2 bases, with 13 bases left in between. This CDR3 comprises 15 residues. Per the germline V gene, CDR1 is MNHNS and CDR2 is SASEGT. CDR3 nucleotides: TGTGCCAGCAGTGAAACCGGGACGGCAGCCTACGAGCAGTACTTC. Its translation is CASSETGTAAYEQYF.

This clonotype was counted at least ten times. The chain joins TRBV20-1 to TRBJ2-4; D uncertain. V was clipped by 4 bases and J by 9 bases, with 13 bases between them. The CDR3 extends over 12 amino acids. The germline V gene encodes CDR1 DFQATT and CDR2 SNEGSKA (reference sequence). The CDR3 DNA follows: TGCAGTGCTACACCTCCCATGGTCATTCAGTACTTC. Encoded protein: CSATPPMVIQYF.